The source of this T cell receptor (beta chain) is a study of OX40 agonist ivuxolimab in advanced cancers. Overall study: Intravenous ivuxolimab was administered to patients every 2 weeks at 0.01 to 10 mg/kg.

Of note for this clone: Antigen: not known.

Blood sampling was done at baseline, cycle 4 day 1, and cycle 7 day 1. Trimming removed 6 bases from V and 3 bases from J; junction bases left unmatched: 7. The CDR3 length is 14 residues. Per germline, CDR1 MNHEY and CDR2 SMNVEV (reference sequence). The data were produced by immunoSEQ multiplex PCR, yet TCRdb's version contains in-frame clones alone and is incomplete. The data contain 65,000 to 75,000 clones, around nine tenths of them seen just once; the ten biggest clones take up around 0.95%. The study's findings and limits: Antigen targets of the expanded peripheral T cells went undetermined. CD4+ and CD8+ blood T cells expanded clonally by week 6 at 0.1 to 3.0 mg/kg.

The chain joins TRBV27 to TRBJ2-7; 8 bases line up with TRBD2. The material was CD4+ or CD8+ T cells sorted from blood, obtained in a trial of the OX40 agonist ivuxolimab. The source of this sequence is an adult with an advanced solid tumor such as melanoma, head and neck, liver or kidney cancer. CDR3 sequence reads: CASSPRGRIYEQYF. The CDR3 nucleotides read TGTGCCAGCAGCCCCCGCGGGAGGATCTACGAGCAGTACTTC.